This T cell receptor (beta chain) was identified in a study of T cells in Graves' hyperthyroidism and ophthalmopathy. RNA transcripts provided the source from which TCR beta CDR3 regions were amplified. Researchers ran a first-round RT-PCR on the TCR CDR3 using the HTBI primer set. TCRdb reanalysed the multiplex PCR reads using MiXCR and keeps one entry per CDR3 protein. This table holds roughly 300,000 distinct CDR3 sequences, 15% to 20% found once. Germline CDR1 is MNHEY and CDR2 is SVGEGT. The CDR3 extends over 15 amino acids. As concerns this clonotype: As yet, its antigen is unknown. Relative to the germline gene, one junction end is altered; a read error may explain this.

Every diagnosis used clinical symptoms, serum thyroxine and TRAb, thyroid ultrasound and orbital computed tomography. Around 10 ml fresh peripheral blood yielded the PBMCs. General study results and limits: Model predictions of ophthalmopathy came a median about six months before onset.

The source is a woman in her fifties or sixties with Graves' hyperthyroidism. The sample was blood. V and J are TRBV6-2 or TRBV6-3 and TRBJ2-3, with a possible D match to TRBD2 (5 bases). The CDR3 coding sequence is TGTGCCGGCAGCTTAGTCGCGTCGGGGACAGATACGCAGTATTTT. Its protein is CAGSLVASGTDTQYF.